The next 30 T cell receptor beta chains were all read from a single sample in a study of T cells in Graves' hyperthyroidism and ophthalmopathy. TCR beta CDR3 sequences were amplified from RNA transcripts. First-round RT-PCR targeting the TCR CDR3 was performed with the HTBI primer set. One entry per CDR3 protein results from TCRdb running MiXCR on the multiplex PCR reads. In the table there are some 510,000 distinct CDR3 sequences, 20% of which are singletons. The sequenced sample was blood. The receptors derive from a man aged 18 to 29 with Graves' hyperthyroidism.

V usage is TRBV27 and J usage is TRBJ1-1, with D possibly TRBD1 on 6 matching bases. CDR3 length: 15 amino acids. V dropped 6 bases and J dropped 4 bases, with 18 bases sitting between them. Germline V gene sequence: CDR1 MNHEY, CDR2 SMNVEV (reference sequence). CDR3 sequence reads: CASSWAGGGSTEAFF. In DNA form, the CDR3 reads TGTGCCAGCAGCTGGGCCGGGGGCGGGAGCACTGAAGCTTTCTTT.

In this sample, this clonotype turned up many times. The chain is built from TRBV14 and TRBJ2-7, with D maybe TRBD2 (5 bases). Trimming took off 0 bases at V and 1 base at J, with 13 bases between the two ends. Germline assignment: CDR1 SGHDN and CDR2 FVKESK. The CDR3 runs to 16 residues. The CDR3 is CASSQEGLGESYEQYF. The CDR3 coding sequence is TGTGCCAGCAGCCAAGAAGGTCTCGGGGAGTCCTACGAGCAGTACTTC.

This clonotype has a handful of counts. The chain links TRBV11-2 to TRBJ2-5; 7 bases align to TRBD1. After removal of 4 bases from V and 1 base from J, the junction contained 9 bases not matched to a gene. CDR3 size: 16 residues. The germline V gene encodes CDR1 SGHAT and CDR2 FQNNGV. The CDR3 DNA reads TGTGCCAGCAGCTCAACCGGGACAGAGAGCCAAGAGACCCAGTACTTC. Protein sequence: CASSSTGTESQETQYF.

The table lists this clonotype with many counts. V gene TRBV29-1 combines with J gene TRBJ1-3; D not resolved. Per germline, CDR1 SQVTM and CDR2 ANQGSEA. Trimming took off 4 bases at V and 1 base at J, with 8 bases between the two ends. This CDR3 has 13 residues. The CDR3 DNA reads TGCAGCGTTGGTTCCGCATCTGGAAACACCATATATTTT. Translated: CSVGSASGNTIYF.

This clonotype was seen a few times. A much bigger clone sits one base away, suggesting this may be a read error. The chain links TRBV6-1 to TRBJ1-1, with unresolved D. V dropped 11 bases and J dropped 4 bases, with 17 bases sitting between them. Germline values: CDR1 MNHNS, CDR2 SASEGT. The CDR3 has 13 residues. The DNA for the CDR3 is TGTGCCTGTTCTTGGGGTAAGGGCACTGAAGCTTTCTTT. Its translation: CACSWGKGTEAFF.

The sample holds many counts of this clonotype. The chain is built from TRBV6-1 and TRBJ1-1; D is unresolved. Trimming stripped 7 bases from V and 2 bases from J, with 14 bases between. This CDR3 has 14 amino acids. The germline gives CDR1 MNHNS, CDR2 SASEGT. In DNA form, the CDR3 reads TGTGCCAGCACGGAAAAGGAAATCAACACTGAAGCTTTCTTT. This gives the protein CASTEKEINTEAFF.

This clonotype was seen many times. The V and J genes are TRBV11-2 and TRBJ2-7; 7 positions match TRBD1. V was clipped by 4 bases and J by 3 bases; unmatched bases: 9. Germline V lookup: CDR1 SGHAT, CDR2 FQNNGV. The CDR3 sequence is 15 residues long. CDR3 protein: CASSSKTGINYEQYF. CDR3 DNA: TGTGCCAGCAGCTCCAAGACAGGGATTAACTACGAGCAGTACTTC.

This clonotype was detected many times. This chain links TRBV12-3 or TRBV12-4 with TRBJ1-1, with unresolved D. V dropped 3 bases and J dropped 1 base, with 6 bases sitting between them. The CDR3 runs to 13 residues. The CDR3 DNA sequence: TGTGCCAGCAGTTTCAGGAGGAACACTGAAGCTTTCTTT. This encodes CASSFRRNTEAFF.

In its sample, this clonotype was seen many times. The CDR3 nucleotides are TGTGCCAGTAGTGCCCTCCCCGTCTCCGGAGACACCTTC. Translated, it gives CASSALPVSGDTF. The V and J genes are TRBV19 and TRBJ1-2; unclear D gene. This CDR3 comprises 13 residues. V dropped 5 bases and J dropped 12 bases, with 19 bases sitting between them. Looked up from germline, CDR1 is LNHDA and CDR2 is SQIVND (reference sequence).

This clonotype has ten or more counts. The gene calls are TRBV20-1 and TRBJ2-5; 9 bases map to TRBD2. Trimming took 5 bases from V and 5 from J; bases not matched to a gene: 12. The germline gives CDR1 DFQATT, CDR2 SNEGSKA (reference sequence). The CDR3 spans 15 residues. DNA of the CDR3: TGCAGTGCTCACCCCCGGCGGGGGGGCCGGGAGACCCAGTACTTC. Its protein is CSAHPRRGGRETQYF.

The chain couples TRBV20-1 to TRBJ1-3; a possible D gene is TRBD1 (5 bases). Germline V gene data show CDR1 as DFQATT and CDR2 as SNEGSKA (reference sequence). The CDR3 sequence is 14 residues long. Trimming removed 1 base at V and 4 bases at J, with 11 bases between. CDR3 sequence reads: CSARGAGIGNTIYF. The CDR3 nucleotides read TGCAGTGCTAGAGGGGCAGGGATCGGAAACACCATATATTTT.

This clonotype was picked up many times. This chain uses TRBV19 with TRBJ2-2; a weak D match, TRBD2 (6 bases). The V end was cut by 6 bases, the J end by 0 bases, with 14 bases between. The CDR3 runs to 16 residues. Germline CDR1 and CDR2: LNHDA and SQIVND (reference sequence). The CDR3 DNA reads as TGTGCCAGTAGCTTGGCGGGGCGCCCGAACACCGGGGAGCTGTTTTTT. Translated, it gives CASSLAGRPNTGELFF.

This clonotype was observed many times. The gene calls are TRBV28 and TRBJ2-5; D gene unclear. Germline CDR1 and CDR2: MDHEN and SYDVKM. V was trimmed by 1 base and J by 2 bases, leaving 8 bases between them. This CDR3 is built from 14 residues. In nucleotides, the CDR3 is TGTGCCAGCAGTTTATATCTGAATCAAGAGACCCAGTACTTC. It is translated as CASSLYLNQETQYF.

This clonotype was counted a single time. The chain combines TRBV28 with TRBJ1-2; no reliable D call. V shed 8 bases and J shed 0 bases, with 16 bases lying between them. The CDR3 spans 15 residues. CDR1 is MDHEN, CDR2 SYDVKM, per germline. In DNA form, the CDR3 reads TGTGCCAGCCATGGTCGCGGCTCCCCTAACTATGGCTACACCTTC. Protein: CASHGRGSPNYGYTF.

This clonotype was recorded many times. The J gene is TRBJ1-6, the V gene TRBV6-1, with D uncertain. The CDR3 length is 16 residues. V was shortened by 2 bases and J by 7 bases, with 15 bases between the two germline ends. Germline CDR1 MNHNS, CDR2 SASEGT. The CDR3 DNA sequence: TGTGCCAGCAGTGAATTTAGGTTATTTGAGAATTCACCCCTCCACTTT. It encodes CASSEFRLFENSPLHF.

As for this clonotype: One base away lies a much larger clone, so this may be a sequencing read error. CDR3: CASTWTGDYEQYF. The DNA of the CDR3 is TGTGCCAGCACCTGGACAGGGGACTACGAGCAGTACTTC. This chain uses TRBV12-3 or TRBV12-4 with TRBJ2-7, with 9 positions matching TRBD1. This CDR3 spans 13 amino acids. V lost 7 bases, J lost 3 bases, and 4 bases stayed unmatched.

In its sample, this clonotype was seen many times. The chain uses TRBV6-1 and TRBJ2-7; 9 bases are shared with TRBD2. The germline V gene encodes CDR1 MNHNS and CDR2 SASEGT. Trimming at V came to 6 bases and at J to 1 base, leaving 10 bases not matched to a gene. The CDR3 length is 16 residues. The CDR3 coding sequence is TGTGCCAGCAGGTCGGGACTAGCAATTGGATCCTACGAGCAGTACTTC. Translating gives CASRSGLAIGSYEQYF.

In its sample, this clonotype was seen many times. The chain combines TRBV5-1 with TRBJ1-1; D is possibly TRBD1 (5 bases). CDR3 length: 15 residues. Germline-derived CDR1 and CDR2 are SGHRS and YFSETQ. V shed 4 bases and J shed 2 bases, with 15 bases lying between them. The CDR3 is CASSIGPGRNTEAFF. The CDR3 DNA sequence: TGCGCCAGCAGCATTGGACCGGGGCGTAACACTGAAGCTTTCTTT.

This chain joins TRBV13 and TRBJ1-2, with TRBD1 as a possible D gene (5 bases). Per the germline V gene, CDR1 is PRHDT and CDR2 is FYEKMQ (reference sequence). The V end lost 3 bases, the J end lost 1 base, and 12 bases lay between the germline ends. This CDR3 comprises 15 residues. CDR3 protein: CASSFGTSVNYGYTF. The DNA of the CDR3 is TGTGCCAGCAGCTTCGGGACGTCGGTTAACTATGGCTACACCTTC. Together with reference TRBV13 and TRBJ1-2, the CDR3 gives the full variable domain: AAGVIQSPRHLIKEKRETATLKCYPIPRHDTVYWYQQGPGQDPQFLISFYEKMQSDKGSIPDRFSAQQFSDYHSELNMSSLELGDSALYFCASSFGTSVNYGYTFGSGTRLTVV.

This clonotype was seen many times. CDR3 sequence reads: CASSGRTGQETQYF. The DNA of the CDR3 is TGTGCCAGCAGCGGTCGGACAGGGCAAGAGACCCAGTACTTC. This rearrangement joins TRBV7-2 to TRBJ2-5, with 8 bases fitting TRBD1. The junction had 4 bases not matched to a gene; V was cut back by 5 bases and J by 2 bases. The CDR3 is 14 residues long. From germline, CDR1 is SGHTA and CDR2 FQGNSA.

This clonotype was recorded at least ten times. V usage is TRBV12-3 or TRBV12-4 and J usage is TRBJ1-3; D perhaps matches TRBD1 (5 bases). V gave up 5 bases and J gave up 4 bases, with 12 bases separating them. CDR3 length equals 14 residues. The CDR3 loop reads CASSLQGTGNTIYF. The CDR3 DNA is TGTGCCAGCAGTCTTCAGGGAACCGGAAACACCATATATTTT.

This rearrangement joins TRBV7-8 to TRBJ1-1; D is uncertain. The germline gives CDR1 SGHVS, CDR2 FQNEAQ. The CDR3 contains 15 residues. Trimming removed 6 bases at V and 5 bases at J, with 19 bases between. The CDR3, as DNA: TGTGCCAGCAGTATCGCAGTAGTGGGGAATACTGAAGCTTTCTTT. Residues: CASSIAVVGNTEAFF.

This clonotype was found a few times. The V gene is TRBV7-8, the J gene TRBJ2-2; D may be TRBD1 or TRBD2 (5 bases each). The V gene lost 6 bases and the J gene lost 7 bases, with 12 bases spanning the gap. The CDR3 spans 13 residues. The germline V gene has CDR1 SGHVS and CDR2 FQNEAQ. For the CDR3, the DNA is TGTGCCAGCAGTACCGTTGGGGGCGGGGAGCTGTTTTTT. Protein: CASSTVGGGELFF.

Only a few counts were recorded for this clonotype. V usage is TRBV27 and J usage is TRBJ2-5; 7 bases align to TRBD1. The V segment lost 3 bases and the J segment 5 bases; nucleotides outside the gene matches: 6. The CDR3 is 14 amino acids. Germline CDR1 reads MNHEY; CDR2 reads SMNVEV (reference sequence). The CDR3 nucleotides read TGTGCCAGCAGTTTGCAGGGACAGATCGAGACCCAGTACTTC. Protein sequence: CASSLQGQIETQYF.

The table lists this clonotype with many counts. V is TRBV6-1 and J is TRBJ1-3; D is ambiguous. Trimming stripped 5 bases from V and 0 bases from J, with 11 bases between. Germline loops: CDR1 MNHNS, CDR2 SASEGT. This CDR3 is 15 amino acids long. CDR3 protein: CASSQDWSSGNTIYF. The DNA for the CDR3 is TGTGCCAGCAGTCAGGACTGGAGCTCTGGAAACACCATATATTTT.

There are many counts of this clonotype. This chain connects TRBV12-3 or TRBV12-4 to TRBJ1-1; D is undetermined. The CDR3 is 12 residues long. V was shortened by 7 bases and J by 3 bases, with 9 bases between the two germline ends. The CDR3 DNA follows: TGTGCCAGCACCTTCGGGGACACTGAAGCTTTCTTT. It is translated as CASTFGDTEAFF.

This clonotype has more than one count but fewer than ten. The chain recombines TRBV2 with TRBJ1-2; D possibly corresponds to TRBD1 (6 bases). The CDR3 totals 14 residues. The V end lost 7 bases, the J end lost 1 base, and 13 bases lay between the germline ends. Germline CDR1 SNHLY, CDR2 FYNNEI. CDR3 nucleotide sequence: TGTGCCAGCATCGCGGGACATTTTAACTATGGCTACACCTTC. Protein sequence: CASIAGHFNYGYTF.

Note on this clonotype: This may arise from a read error, as a much more abundant clone is one base away. This sequence joins TRBV5-6 and TRBJ1-5, with unresolved D. Germline loops: CDR1 SGHDT, CDR2 YYEEEE. Trimming cost V 0 bases and J 10 bases, with 11 bases left between them. The length of the CDR3 is 13 residues. This CDR3 is CASSLAPGDPQHF. CDR3 nucleotides: TGTGCCAGCAGCTTGGCTCCGGGAGATCCCCAGCATTTT.

In this sample, this clonotype turned up many times. The chain has TRBV6-2 or TRBV6-3 and TRBJ2-7, with 10 bases matching TRBD1. The V and J ends lost 2 bases and 4 bases, in that order; junction bases with no gene match: 5. Per the germline V gene, CDR1 is MNHEY and CDR2 is SVGEGT. The CDR3 covers 15 residues. CDR3 DNA sequence: TGTGCCAGCAGTTACGGGACAGGGGCCCTATACGAGCAGTACTTC. It yields the protein CASSYGTGALYEQYF.

This clonotype was seen at least ten times. This chain uses TRBV11-2 with TRBJ1-3; perhaps TRBD1 as D (5 bases). The CDR3 has 15 amino acids. Germline V gene lookup returns CDR1 SGHAT and CDR2 FQNNGV. V lost 5 bases to trimming and J lost 4 bases, with 15 bases between them. DNA for the CDR3: TGTGCCAGCAGCGGGACCCTCGCGGAAGGAAACACCATATATTTT. Amino acids: CASSGTLAEGNTIYF.